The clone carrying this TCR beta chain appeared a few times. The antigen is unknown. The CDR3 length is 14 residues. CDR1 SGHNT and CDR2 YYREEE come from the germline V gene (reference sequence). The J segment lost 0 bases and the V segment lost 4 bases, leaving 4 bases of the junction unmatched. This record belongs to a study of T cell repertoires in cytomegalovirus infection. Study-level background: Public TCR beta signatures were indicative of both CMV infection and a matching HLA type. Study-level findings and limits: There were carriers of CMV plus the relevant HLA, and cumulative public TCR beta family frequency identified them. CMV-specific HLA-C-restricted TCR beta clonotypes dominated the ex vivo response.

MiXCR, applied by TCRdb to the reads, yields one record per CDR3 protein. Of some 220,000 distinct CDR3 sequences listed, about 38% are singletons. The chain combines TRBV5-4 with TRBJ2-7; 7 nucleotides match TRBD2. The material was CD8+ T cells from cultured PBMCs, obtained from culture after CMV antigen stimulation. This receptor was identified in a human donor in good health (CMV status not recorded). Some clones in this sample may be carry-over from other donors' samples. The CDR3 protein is CASSSGMVSYEQYF. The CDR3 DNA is TGTGCCAGCAGCAGCGGGATGGTCTCCTACGAGCAGTACTTC.